This T cell receptor beta chain appears in the sequencing data of a study of blood T cells in healthy people across ages. This clonotype occurred a few times. Drawn from each donor were around 10 milliliters of peripheral blood. There are 12 residues in the CDR3. CDR1 is MNHEY and CDR2 is SVGEGT in the germline V gene. Trimming cost V 5 bases and J 6 bases; bases outside gene matches: 0. For the second PCR, which ran for 7 to 11 cycles, a sample-barcoded 5' primer and a J-beta primer mix were used. With 12 random nucleotides, a template-switch adaptor tagged each individual cDNA molecule. One entry per CDR3 protein, called by TCRdb with MiXCR from the 5' RACE reads. Of over 700,000 distinct CDR3 sequences listed, approximately 25% are singletons. The same sample was also studied in work on T cells of mothers and their children. From that second work: cDNA was synthesized from all extracted RNA at around 1.5 ug per reaction. Thymic selection, a shaping force on TCR recombination output, acts similarly in related and unrelated pairs.

The TCR originated in a boy younger than 18 in good health. V is TRBV6-2 or TRBV6-3 and J is TRBJ2-4, with 8 bases identical to TRBD1. Material: blood. Here the CDR3 DNA reads TGTGCCAGCAGTGACAGGGGAAACATTCAGTACTTC. Amino acids: CASSDRGNIQYF.